This T cell receptor (beta chain) appears in the sequencing data of a study of T cell changes during pregnancy in multiple sclerosis. The CDR3 runs to 14 residues. Germline values: CDR1 SGHTA, CDR2 FQGTGA. V was shortened by 2 bases and J by 5 bases, with 13 bases between the two germline ends. Data came from immunoSEQ multiplex PCR; TCRdb stores just in-frame clones and leaves some out. Here the sample spans about 81,000 clones, approximately 94% being singletons. The specimen comprised peripheral blood, sampled in the third trimester of pregnancy. This chain connects TRBV7-3 to TRBJ2-7; D possibly corresponds to TRBD1 (7 bases). The receptor comes from a female donor with multiple sclerosis, enrolled in a pregnancy study. CDR3 sequence (DNA): TGTGCCAGCAGCTTACAGGGGGGTTCGCACGAGCAGTACTTC. This translates into CASSLQGGSHEQYF.